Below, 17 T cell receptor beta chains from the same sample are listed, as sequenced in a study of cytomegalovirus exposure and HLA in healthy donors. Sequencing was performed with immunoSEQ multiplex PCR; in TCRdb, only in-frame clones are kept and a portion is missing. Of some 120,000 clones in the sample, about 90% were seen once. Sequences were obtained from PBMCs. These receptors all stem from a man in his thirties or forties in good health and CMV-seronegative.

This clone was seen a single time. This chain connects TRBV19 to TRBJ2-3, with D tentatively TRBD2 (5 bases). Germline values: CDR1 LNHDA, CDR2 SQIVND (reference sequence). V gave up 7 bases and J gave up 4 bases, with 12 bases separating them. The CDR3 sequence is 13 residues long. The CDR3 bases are TGTGCCAGTACGGCGGGCTGGGCAGATACGCAGTATTTT. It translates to CASTAGWADTQYF. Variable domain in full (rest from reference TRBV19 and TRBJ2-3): DGGITQSPKYLFRKEGQNVTLSCEQNLNHDAMYWYRQDPGQGLRLIYYSQIVNDFQKGDIAEGYSVSREKKESFPLTVTSAQKNPTAFYLCASTAGWADTQYFGPGTRLTVL.

The DNA of the CDR3 is TGTGCCAGCAGCTTAGGTGGGCCCCTCTATGGCTACACCTTC. Amino acid sequence: CASSLGGPLYGYTF. The chain joins TRBV7-9 to TRBJ1-2; D ambiguous. The CDR3 extends over 14 amino acids. Trimming shortened V by 1 base and J by 4 bases, and 10 bases separated the two germline ends. CDR1 and CDR2 from the germline V gene are SEHNR and FQNEAQ (reference sequence). Looking up the rest from reference TRBV7-9 and TRBJ1-2 gives the full variable domain: DTGVSQNPRHKITKRGQNVTFRCDPISEHNRLYWYRQTLGQGPEFLTYFQNEAQLEKSRLLSDRFSAERPKGSFSTLEIQRTEQGDSAMYLCASSLGGPLYGYTFGSGTRLTVV.

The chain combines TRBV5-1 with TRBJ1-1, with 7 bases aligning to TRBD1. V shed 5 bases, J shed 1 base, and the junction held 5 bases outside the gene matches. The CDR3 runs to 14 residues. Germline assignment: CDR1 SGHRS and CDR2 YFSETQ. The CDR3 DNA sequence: TGCGCCAGCAGTTACCGGGACAGGAACACTGAAGCTTTCTTT. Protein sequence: CASSYRDRNTEAFF.

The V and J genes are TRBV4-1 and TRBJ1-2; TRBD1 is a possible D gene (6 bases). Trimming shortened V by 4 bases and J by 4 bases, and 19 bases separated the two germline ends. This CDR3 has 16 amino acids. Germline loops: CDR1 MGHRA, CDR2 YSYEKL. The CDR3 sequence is CASSPQLTGTIYGYTF. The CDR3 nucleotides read TGCGCCAGCAGCCCGCAACTGACCGGGACAATCTATGGCTACACCTTC.

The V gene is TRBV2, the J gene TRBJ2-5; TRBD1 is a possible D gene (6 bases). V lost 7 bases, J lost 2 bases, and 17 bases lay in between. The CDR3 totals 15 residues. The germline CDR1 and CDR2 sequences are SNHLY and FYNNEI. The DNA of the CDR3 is TGTGCCAGCAATTTTGACAGGAGCACACAAGAGACCCAGTACTTC. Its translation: CASNFDRSTQETQYF.

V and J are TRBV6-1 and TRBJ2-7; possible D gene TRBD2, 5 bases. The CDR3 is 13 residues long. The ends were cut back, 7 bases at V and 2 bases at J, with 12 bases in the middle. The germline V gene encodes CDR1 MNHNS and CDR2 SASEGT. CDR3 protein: CASTEAGTYEQYF. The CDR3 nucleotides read TGTGCCAGCACCGAAGCCGGGACCTACGAGCAGTACTTC.

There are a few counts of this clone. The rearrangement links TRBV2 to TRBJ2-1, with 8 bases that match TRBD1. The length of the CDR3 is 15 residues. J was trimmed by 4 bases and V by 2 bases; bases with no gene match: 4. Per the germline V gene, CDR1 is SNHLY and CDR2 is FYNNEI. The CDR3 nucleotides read TGTGCCAGCAGTGAAAGGGACAGGTCTTACAATGAGCAGTTCTTC. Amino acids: CASSERDRSYNEQFF.

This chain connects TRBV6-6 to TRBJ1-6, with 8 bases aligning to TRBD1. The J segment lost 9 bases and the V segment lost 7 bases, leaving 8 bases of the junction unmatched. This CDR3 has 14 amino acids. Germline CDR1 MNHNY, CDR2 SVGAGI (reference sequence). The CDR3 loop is CASTPGQEFSPLHF. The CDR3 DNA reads TGTGCCAGCACTCCGGGACAGGAGTTTTCACCCCTCCACTTT.

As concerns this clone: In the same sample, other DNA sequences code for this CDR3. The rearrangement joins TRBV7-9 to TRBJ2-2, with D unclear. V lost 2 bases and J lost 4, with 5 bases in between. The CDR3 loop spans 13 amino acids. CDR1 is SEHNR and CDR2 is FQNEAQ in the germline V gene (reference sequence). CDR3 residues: CASSLLSTGELFF. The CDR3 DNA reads TGTGCCAGCAGCTTATTATCCACCGGGGAGCTGTTTTTT.

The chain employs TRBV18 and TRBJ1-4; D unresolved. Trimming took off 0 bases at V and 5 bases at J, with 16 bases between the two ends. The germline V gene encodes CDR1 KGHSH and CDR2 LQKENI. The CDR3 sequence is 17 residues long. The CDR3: CASSPPSGSGRNEKLFF. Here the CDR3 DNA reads TGTGCCAGCTCACCACCTTCAGGCTCGGGGAGGAATGAAAAACTGTTTTTT.

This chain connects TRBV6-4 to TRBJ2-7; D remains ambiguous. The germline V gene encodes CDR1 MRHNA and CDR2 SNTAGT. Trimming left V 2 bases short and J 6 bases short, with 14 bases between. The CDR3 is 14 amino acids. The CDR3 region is CASSDTAGRPEQYF. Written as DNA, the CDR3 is TGTGCCAGCAGTGACACTGCAGGCCGCCCCGAGCAGTACTTC.

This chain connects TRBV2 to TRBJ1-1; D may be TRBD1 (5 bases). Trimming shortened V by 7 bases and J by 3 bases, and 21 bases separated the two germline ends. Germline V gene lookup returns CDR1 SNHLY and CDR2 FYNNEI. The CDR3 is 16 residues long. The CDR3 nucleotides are TGTGCCAGCAAGTTGGGGGGAGGACGTAGGGACACTGAAGCTTTCTTT. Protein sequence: CASKLGGGRRDTEAFF.

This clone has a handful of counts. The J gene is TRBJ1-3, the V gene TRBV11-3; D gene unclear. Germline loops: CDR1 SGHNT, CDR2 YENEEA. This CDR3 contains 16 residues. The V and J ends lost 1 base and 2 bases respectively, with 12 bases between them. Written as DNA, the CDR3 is TGTGCCAGCAGCTTAGCAGGATCGGGGACTGGAAACACCATATATTTT. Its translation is CASSLAGSGTGNTIYF. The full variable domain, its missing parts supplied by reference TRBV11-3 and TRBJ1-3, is EAGVVQSPRYKIIEKKQPVAFWCNPISGHNTLYWYLQNLGQGPELLIRYENEEAVDDSQLPKDRFSAERLKGVDSTLKIQPAELGDSAVYLCASSLAGSGTGNTIYFGEGSWLTVV.

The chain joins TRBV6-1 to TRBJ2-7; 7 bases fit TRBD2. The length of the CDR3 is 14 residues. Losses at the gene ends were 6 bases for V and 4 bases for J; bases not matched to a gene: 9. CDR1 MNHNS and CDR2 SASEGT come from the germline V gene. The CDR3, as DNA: TGTGCCAGCAGGGGCGGGGCGGGAGCGTACGAGCAGTACTTC. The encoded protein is CASRGGAGAYEQYF.

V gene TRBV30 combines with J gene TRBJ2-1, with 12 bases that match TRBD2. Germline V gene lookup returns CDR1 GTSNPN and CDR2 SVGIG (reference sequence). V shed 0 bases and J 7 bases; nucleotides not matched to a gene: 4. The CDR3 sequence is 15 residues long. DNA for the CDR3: TGTGCCTGGAGTGTGACTAGCGGGAGTATAAATGAGCAGTTCTTC. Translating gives CAWSVTSGSINEQFF.

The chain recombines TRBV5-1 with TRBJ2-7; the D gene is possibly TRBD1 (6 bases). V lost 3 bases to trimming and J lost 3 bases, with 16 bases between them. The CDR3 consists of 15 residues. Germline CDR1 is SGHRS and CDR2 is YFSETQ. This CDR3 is CASSSPASGVYEQYF. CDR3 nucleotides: TGCGCCAGCAGCTCGCCGGCTTCAGGGGTCTACGAGCAGTACTTC.

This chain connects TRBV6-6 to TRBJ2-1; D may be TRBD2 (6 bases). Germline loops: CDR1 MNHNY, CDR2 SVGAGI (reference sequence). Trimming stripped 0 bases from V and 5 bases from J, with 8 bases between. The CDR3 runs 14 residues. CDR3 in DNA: TGTGCCAGCAGTTACTCGACGGGGGACAATGAGCAGTTCTTC. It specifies CASSYSTGDNEQFF.